The 9 T cell receptor beta chains in this list originate from one sample, sequenced in a study of T cells in Graves' hyperthyroidism and ophthalmopathy. The investigators amplified TCR beta CDR3 regions from RNA transcripts. TCR CDR3 underwent first-round RT-PCR with the HTBI primer set. TCRdb re-derived calls from the multiplex PCR reads in MiXCR, one entry per CDR3 protein. The table lists around 200,000 distinct CDR3 sequences, 15% to 20% of them singletons. Sequencing was done on a sample of blood. These receptors were collected from a woman between 50 and 59 years old with Graves' hyperthyroidism.

This sequence joins TRBV20-1 and TRBJ1-1; D may be TRBD1 (5 bases). The V end was cut by 2 bases, the J end by 6 bases, with 16 bases between. The germline V gene has CDR1 DFQATT and CDR2 SNEGSKA (reference sequence). This CDR3 contains 14 residues. CDR3 bases: TGCAGTGCTAGACGCACTGGGGCGCAGGCTGAAGCTTTCTTT. As protein: CSARRTGAQAEAFF.

This clonotype was counted many times. The chain joins TRBV7-8 to TRBJ2-7, with 7 bases lining up with TRBD1. Germline-derived CDR1 and CDR2 are SGHVS and FQNEAQ. The V gene end was trimmed by 0 bases and the J gene end by 2 bases; junction bases not matched to a gene: 1. The CDR3 totals 14 residues. The CDR3 DNA is TGTGCCAGCAGCTTAGCAGGGACAGCCTACGAGCAGTACTTC. Translation gives CASSLAGTAYEQYF.

V gene TRBV7-6 combines with J gene TRBJ2-1; unclear D gene. The ends were cut back, 1 base at V and 6 bases at J, with 7 bases in the middle. The germline V gene has CDR1 SGHVS and CDR2 FNYEAQ. There are 13 residues in the CDR3. This CDR3 reads CASSLEQVNEQFF. In DNA, the CDR3 is TGTGCCAGCAGCTTAGAACAAGTCAATGAGCAGTTCTTC. Full variable domain (outside the CDR3, taken from reference TRBV7-6 and TRBJ2-1): GAGVSQSPRYKVTKRGQDVALRCDPISGHVSLYWYRQALGQGPEFLTYFNYEAQQDKSGLPNDRFSAERPEGSISTLTIQRTEQRDSAMYRCASSLEQVNEQFFGPGTRLTVL.

The chain links TRBV7-2 to TRBJ2-3, with TRBD1 as a possible D gene (5 bases). This CDR3 comprises 15 residues. V lost 7 bases and J lost 1, with 15 bases in between. Germline V gene lookup returns CDR1 SGHTA and CDR2 FQGNSA. CDR3 sequence reads: CASILGQGGTDTQYF. CDR3 nucleotides: TGTGCCAGCATCCTGGGGCAGGGCGGCACAGATACGCAGTATTTT.

This clonotype was detected ten times or more. The chain carries TRBV11-2 and TRBJ1-1; 8 positions agree with TRBD1. Trimming took 4 bases from V and 6 from J; bases not matched to a gene: 4. Germline lookup yields CDR1 SGHAT and CDR2 FQNNGV. The CDR3 contains 13 residues. CDR3 amino acids: CASSYGQGAEAFF. The CDR3 region has the DNA TGTGCCAGCAGCTACGGACAGGGTGCTGAAGCTTTCTTT.

This clonotype was seen many times. V usage is TRBV7-9 and J usage is TRBJ2-3, with D possibly TRBD1 on 6 matching bases. The CDR3 length is 15 residues. Germline V gene sequence: CDR1 SEHNR, CDR2 FQNEAQ (reference sequence). V gave up 3 bases and J gave up 1 base, with 11 bases separating them. CDR3 DNA: TGTGCCAGCAGCTTCACAGGGTCTGGCACAGATACGCAGTATTTT. Protein sequence: CASSFTGSGTDTQYF.

The table lists this clonotype with many counts. The gene calls are TRBV9 and TRBJ2-7, with D possibly TRBD2 on 6 matching bases. Germline loops: CDR1 SGDLS, CDR2 YYNGEE. The CDR3 has 19 residues. Trimming removed 0 bases from V and 2 bases from J, with 24 bases in between. CDR3 sequence reads: CASSVGLGAGGAVTYEQYF. CDR3 DNA: TGTGCCAGCAGCGTAGGCCTAGGTGCGGGCGGGGCTGTTACCTACGAGCAGTACTTC.

This clonotype was counted at least ten times. This chain joins TRBV3-1 and TRBJ1-6; 7 bases match TRBD1. The CDR3 is 14 amino acids. In germline, CDR1 is LGHDT, CDR2 YNNKEL (reference sequence). V was pared by 4 bases and J by 7 bases, with 4 bases of the junction left unmatched. The CDR3 loop reads CASSREQGNSPLHF. For the CDR3, the DNA is TGTGCCAGCAGCCGAGAACAGGGGAATTCACCCCTCCACTTT.

This clonotype was seen ten or more times. The V and J genes are TRBV18 and TRBJ1-2, with 9 bases lining up with TRBD1. V trimming: 3 bases; J trimming: 8 bases; junction bases outside the gene matches: 4. CDR1 is KGHSH, CDR2 LQKENI, per germline. The CDR3 is made up of 13 amino acids. The CDR3 DNA reads as TGTGCCAGCTCACCGGGACAGGGAGAAGGCTACACCTTC. Residues: CASSPGQGEGYTF.